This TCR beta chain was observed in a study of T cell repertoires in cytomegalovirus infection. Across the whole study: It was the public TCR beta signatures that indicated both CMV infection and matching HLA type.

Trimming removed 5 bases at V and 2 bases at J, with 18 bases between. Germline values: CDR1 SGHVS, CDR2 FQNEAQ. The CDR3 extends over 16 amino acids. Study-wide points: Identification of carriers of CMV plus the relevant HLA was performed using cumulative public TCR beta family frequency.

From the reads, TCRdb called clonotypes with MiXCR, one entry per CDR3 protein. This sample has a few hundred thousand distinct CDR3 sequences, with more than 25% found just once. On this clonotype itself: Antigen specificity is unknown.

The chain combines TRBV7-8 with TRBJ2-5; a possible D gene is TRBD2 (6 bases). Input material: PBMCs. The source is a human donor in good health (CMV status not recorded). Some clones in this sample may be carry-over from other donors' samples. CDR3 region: CASSQNSGWGQETQYF. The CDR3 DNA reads TGTGCCAGCAGCCAGAATAGCGGTTGGGGGCAAGAGACCCAGTACTTC.